This TCR beta chain is drawn from a study of CD4 and CD8 cells across lung adenocarcinoma regions. The germline V gene has CDR1 WSHSY and CDR2 SAAADI. Trimming cost V 7 bases and J 5 bases, with 15 bases left between them. There are 13 residues in the CDR3. This clonotype turned up a few times. TCRdb itself ran the PCR reads through MiXCR, one entry per CDR3 protein. The sample lists about 5,500 distinct CDR3 sequences, roughly 50% seen once, with about 90% in the top ten. Donors had localized lung adenocarcinoma, a non-small cell lung cancer. The J gene is TRBJ2-7, the V gene TRBV10-2, with D perhaps being TRBD1 or TRBD2 (5 bases each). This receptor was taken from a male donor with lung adenocarcinoma. The CD4 and CD8 labels of this study may be unreliable. The sample taken for sequencing was CD8+ T cells from the margin of a lung tumor. The CDR3 here is CASKVGGEDEQYF. The CDR3 DNA is TGCGCCAGCAAAGTTGGGGGAGAGGACGAGCAGTACTTC.